The present TCR beta chain was sequenced within a study of OX40 agonist ivuxolimab in advanced cancers. Study-wide context: People in dose escalation had one of these cancers: hepatocellular carcinoma, melanoma, renal cell or head and neck cancer. The group had a mean age of 60 years, ranged from about 20 to 80, and was 82.7% male.

This CDR3 is 13 amino acids long. CDR1 and CDR2 from the germline V gene are MGHRA and YSYEKL. The germline V and J ends were trimmed by 6 bases and 9 bases, with 12 bases remaining between them. Samples of blood were obtained at baseline, on cycle 4 day 1, and on cycle 7 day 1. The study's findings and limits: In the 0.1-3.0 mg/kg groups, partial responders showed among the lowest expansion.

Profiled with immunoSEQ multiplex PCR; TCRdb holds only in-frame clones, not every one. The table records around 68,000 clones, 85% to 95% of them present only once. The table lists this clone with a few counts. Its cognate antigen is unknown. This receptor was taken from an adult with an advanced solid tumor such as melanoma, head and neck, liver or kidney cancer. Sequencing was performed on CD4+ or CD8+ T cells sorted from blood, taken in a trial of the OX40 agonist ivuxolimab. The V gene is TRBV4-1, the J gene TRBJ1-6; possible D gene TRBD1, 5 bases. CDR3 loop: CASRFVGVSPLHF. Here the CDR3 DNA reads TGCGCCAGCAGATTTGTAGGGGTTTCACCCCTCCACTTT.